This T cell receptor beta chain was profiled in a study of CD8 T cells in ankylosing spondylitis (dated by TCRdb to 2016 to 2017). With regard to the full study: The study set out to find disease-linked TCR variants by profiling T cell receptor beta repertoires in ankylosing spondylitis patients and healthy donors. The full study cohort was made up of approximately 27 ankylosing spondylitis patients and approximately 100 healthy donors. Peripheral blood was sampled, and synovial fluid was additionally collected from ankylosing spondylitis patients.

The data were produced on an Illumina MiSeq. Quantitative 5'-RACE with molecular barcodes was used to prepare TCR beta libraries. The published analysis was carried out like this. A new computational method, built on a probabilistic model of VDJ rearrangement, was used to identify disease-linked TCR variants. In TCRdb, the public reads were trimmed at Q25 with fastp and aligned with MiXCR, with productive beta chains retained. Under each unique CDR3 protein, matching rows form one entry showing the most common genes and DNA. The V and J calls here are based on TCRdb, not the publication. The sample table records about 40,000 distinct CDR3 sequences; more than 15% of these occur just once. Just over 45% of the sample is held by the ten biggest clonotypes. Study-level results and caveats: The disease-linked clones were reported as significantly enriched in matched synovial fluid samples from ankylosing spondylitis patients. Blood from ankylosing spondylitis patients appeared to be characterized by a TCR beta motif composed of eight highly homologous amino acid variants. Some motif variants were previously reported in synovial fluid and blood of reactive arthritis patients, suggesting common disease-initiation mechanisms. The disease-linked clones showed a CD8+ phenotype and occurred at relatively low frequencies in peripheral blood.

CDR1 SGHRS and CDR2 YFSETQ are derived from the germline V gene. Cut back by 1 base and 3 bases, the V and J ends lie 10 bases apart. The CDR3 numbers 14 residues from cysteine through phenylalanine. Just the 42-base CDR3 DNA is kept, in frame starting at base 1. Notes on this clonotype: Its antigen specificity is not known. No much larger clone is present one base from it, and per-base qualities are unavailable.

This TCR derives from a male donor with ankylosing spondylitis or in good health (not recorded which). The sequenced sample consisted of blood. This receptor chain uses TRBV5-1 and TRBJ1-1; no D gene can be assigned with confidence. The nucleotide sequence reads as follows: TGCGCCAGCAGCTTGAAAGGGTGGGACACTGAAGCTTTCTTT. Its protein product is CASSLKGWDTEAFF.